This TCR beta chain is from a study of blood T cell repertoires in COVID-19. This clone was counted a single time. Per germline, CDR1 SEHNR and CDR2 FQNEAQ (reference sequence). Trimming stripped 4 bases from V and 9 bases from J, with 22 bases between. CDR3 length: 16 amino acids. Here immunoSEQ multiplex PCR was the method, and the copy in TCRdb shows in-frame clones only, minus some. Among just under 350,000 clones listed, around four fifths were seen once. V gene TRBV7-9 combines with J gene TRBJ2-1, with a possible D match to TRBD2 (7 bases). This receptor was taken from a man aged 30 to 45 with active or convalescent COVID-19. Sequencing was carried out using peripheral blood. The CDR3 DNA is TGTGCCAGCAGCTCGCACTCTAACGAGGGGGGGCTTGAGCAGTTCTTC. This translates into CASSSHSNEGGLEQFF.